The 13 T cell receptor beta chains in this list originate from one sample, sequenced in a study of patients and donors after allogeneic stem cell transplantation (TCRdb year 2020). Libraries were made using RT-PCR. This sample was sequenced with a NextSeq 550. TCRdb took the public reads, trimmed them with fastp at Q25, ran MiXCR for clone calling and kept in-frame beta chains. Each CDR3 protein gets just one entry, which takes the most common genes and DNA from the rows behind it. This sample is represented by some 11,000 distinct CDR3 sequences; under 30% of them were singletons. Roughly half of the sample is held by the ten biggest clonotypes. Sequenced sample: blood, either unsorted or a sorted T cell fraction (not recorded which). The receptors were gathered from a human donor who was either an allogeneic HSCT recipient or a stem cell or donor lymphocyte infusion donor (not recorded which). It is not recorded whose cells these are; they may come from a transplant donor.

This clonotype was counted between two and nine times. The chain carries TRBV20-1 and TRBJ2-2; the D is unclear. CDR3 length: 14 amino acids. CDR1 is DFQATT, CDR2 SNEGSKA, per germline (reference sequence). The V end lost 3 bases, the J end lost 5 bases, and 13 bases lay between the germline ends. This CDR3 is CSASRAGSTGELFF. CDR3 nucleotides: TGCAGTGCTAGTAGGGCCGGGTCAACCGGGGAGCTGTTTTTT.

This clonotype was seen only a few times. The rearrangement joins TRBV5-5 to TRBJ2-1; unclear D gene. The V end lost 2 bases, the J end lost 4 bases, and 13 bases lay between the germline ends. CDR1 SGHKS and CDR2 YYEKEE come from the germline V gene (reference sequence). CDR3 length: 15 amino acids. The CDR3 loop reads CASSLTGLGYNEQFF. DNA for the CDR3: TGTGCCAGCAGCTTAACGGGCCTCGGGTACAATGAGCAGTTCTTC.

This clonotype was observed at least ten times. V is TRBV20-1 and J is TRBJ1-5; D is unresolved. V lost 0 bases and J lost 9, with 18 bases in between. The CDR3 is 15 amino acids. CDR1 DFQATT and CDR2 SNEGSKA come from the germline V gene (reference sequence). CDR3 DNA sequence: TGCAGTGCTAGAGATGGGGAAGGGCCGGCAGGGCCCCAGCATTTT. It encodes CSARDGEGPAGPQHF.

V usage is TRBV7-6 and J usage is TRBJ1-5; D gene ambiguous. The CDR3 spans 14 residues. From germline, CDR1 is SGHVS and CDR2 FNYEAQ. V was clipped by 5 bases and J by 2 bases, with 10 bases between them. The CDR3 here is CASSQNAGNQPQHF. In DNA form, the CDR3 reads TGTGCCAGCAGCCAGAATGCGGGCAATCAGCCCCAGCATTTT.

The chain links TRBV19 to TRBJ1-5; TRBD1 is a possible D gene (5 bases). CDR1 and CDR2 (germline): LNHDA, SQIVND (reference sequence). Trimming cost V 8 bases and J 1 base, with 18 bases left between them. The CDR3 consists of 16 residues. The CDR3 here is CASDFGWDSSNQPQHF. The CDR3 DNA follows: TGTGCCAGTGATTTTGGTTGGGACTCAAGCAATCAGCCCCAGCATTTT.

The chain combines TRBV12-3 or TRBV12-4 with TRBJ2-1; D unclear. V lost 3 bases and J lost 9, with 9 bases in between. This CDR3 spans 12 amino acids. This CDR3 reads CASSLPGAEQFF. CDR3 nucleotide sequence: TGTGCCAGCAGTTTGCCCGGCGCTGAGCAGTTCTTC.

V and J are TRBV7-2 and TRBJ1-3; weak D call: TRBD1 (5 bases). This CDR3 has 15 amino acids. V lost 8 bases, J lost 4 bases, and 18 bases lay in between. Germline V gives CDR1 SGHTA, CDR2 FQGNSA. CDR3 residues: CASAPGLGRGNTIYF. As DNA, the CDR3 is TGTGCCAGCGCTCCGGGACTGGGCCGCGGAAACACCATATATTTT.

The chain employs TRBV5-1 and TRBJ2-5; D possibly corresponds to TRBD2 (6 bases). The ends were cut back, 3 bases at V and 5 bases at J, with 11 bases in the middle. CDR1 is SGHRS, CDR2 YFSETQ, per germline. The CDR3 length is 13 residues. The CDR3: CASSSPGLETQYF. The CDR3 DNA reads TGCGCCAGCAGCTCTCCGGGACTGGAGACCCAGTACTTC.

This clonotype has a handful of counts. The CDR3 reads CASSFPRGANEFF. The CDR3 nucleotides are TGTGCCAGCAGCTTCCCCCGGGGGGCAAACGAGTTCTTC. The rearrangement links TRBV11-2 to TRBJ2-1; possible D gene TRBD2, 7 bases. The CDR3 runs 13 residues. Between the trimmed V and J ends, which lost 3 bases and 14 bases, there was a span of 17 bases. Germline CDR1 and CDR2: SGHAT and FQNNGV.

At least ten counts were recorded for this clonotype. The gene calls are TRBV4-1 and TRBJ1-4, with unresolved D. Germline values: CDR1 MGHRA, CDR2 YSYEKL. CDR3 length: 15 residues. Between the trimmed V and J ends, which lost 4 bases and 0 bases, there was a span of 9 bases. The chain's CDR3 is CASSPALATNEKLFF. CDR3 DNA sequence: TGCGCCAGCAGCCCCGCACTTGCAACTAATGAAAAACTGTTTTTT.

This clonotype has a count of ten or more. The chain links TRBV7-6 to TRBJ1-1, with D maybe TRBD1 (6 bases). This CDR3 has 16 amino acids. The V and J ends lost 5 bases and 5 bases respectively, with 21 bases between them. Looked up from germline, CDR1 is SGHVS and CDR2 is FNYEAQ. The CDR3 spells CASSTSPGGALTEAFF. CDR3 DNA sequence: TGTGCCAGCAGCACCTCCCCGGGGGGGGCGCTTACTGAAGCTTTCTTT.

This clonotype was recorded many times. This rearrangement joins TRBV12-3 or TRBV12-4 to TRBJ1-2; D gene ambiguous. The CDR3 extends over 13 amino acids. The V gene lost 4 bases and the J gene lost 7 bases, with 13 bases spanning the gap. The CDR3 reads CASSSLGRSGYTF. CDR3 sequence (DNA): TGTGCCAGCAGTTCCCTGGGCAGGAGTGGCTACACCTTC.

CDR3 DNA sequence: TGTGCCAGCAGCTTAAGCGGGTCGACCTATGGCTACACCTTC. This sequence encodes CASSLSGSTYGYTF. The chain joins TRBV7-2 to TRBJ1-2; D is unclear. Trimming took 2 bases from V and 4 from J, leaving 11 bases between them. The CDR3 has 14 amino acids. CDR1 is SGHTA and CDR2 is FQGNSA in the germline V gene.